Below, 28 T cell receptor beta chains from the same sample are listed, as sequenced in a study of Ad26.COV2.S vaccination and SARS-CoV-2 variants. Generated by immunoSEQ multiplex PCR, the TCRdb table keeps only in-frame clones and is missing some. This table holds some 480,000 clones, around 85% found once. Stated treatment: about 20 received Ad26.COV2.S at low or high dose, single or two shots; roughly five received placebo; per-sample allocation not given. Collection of samples fell on day 63 after the first vaccine or placebo injection. This sample comprised peripheral blood, obtained in a trial of Ad26.COV2.S vaccine versus placebo. These receptors originate from a person between 18 and 59 years old who received the Ad26.COV2.S COVID-19 vaccine or a placebo.

The chain links TRBV5-1 to TRBJ1-4; D not certain. Trimming stripped 0 bases from V and 5 bases from J, with 8 bases between. The CDR3 runs to 14 residues. Looked up from germline, CDR1 is SGHRS and CDR2 is YFSETQ. The DNA of the CDR3 is TGCGCCAGCAGCTTGGACAGCAGGAATGAAAAACTGTTTTTT. Its translation: CASSLDSRNEKLFF.

The chain couples TRBV5-8 to TRBJ1-3; maybe TRBD1 (6 bases). V was clipped by 2 bases and J by 1 base, with 10 bases between them. The CDR3 covers 15 residues. Germline V CDR1 and CDR2: SGHTS, YDEGEE. In nucleotides, the CDR3 is TGTGCCAGCAGCTTACAGGGTCTGTCTGGAAACACCATATATTTT. It translates to CASSLQGLSGNTIYF. The whole variable domain, remainder taken from reference TRBV5-8 and TRBJ1-3, is EAGVTQSPTHLIKTRGQQATLRCSPISGHTSVYWYQQALGLGLQFLLWYDEGEERNRGNFPPRFSGRQFPNYSSELNVNALELEDSALYLCASSLQGLSGNTIYFGEGSWLTVV.

The genes are TRBV3-1 (or the pseudogene TRBV3-2) and TRBJ1-3; unclear D gene. Trimming left V 5 bases short and J 5 bases short, with 10 bases between. Per germline, CDR1 LGHDT and CDR2 YNNKEL (reference sequence). The CDR3 is made up of 13 amino acids. The CDR3, as DNA: TGTGCCAGCAGCTACCGGAGCCGAAACACCATATATTTT. Protein sequence: CASSYRSRNTIYF.

The CDR3 spells CATNPGGAYEQYF. CDR3 DNA sequence: TGTGCCACCAACCCCGGGGGCGCCTACGAGCAGTACTTC. V is TRBV2 and J is TRBJ2-7, with D perhaps being TRBD1 or TRBD2 (6 bases each). This CDR3 region has 13 residues. In germline, CDR1 is SNHLY, CDR2 FYNNEI. The ends were cut back, 10 bases at V and 2 bases at J, with 15 bases in the middle.

The chain carries TRBV7-2 and TRBJ2-2; 7 positions match TRBD2. With 2 bases clipped from V and 3 bases from J, the junction kept 6 bases outside the gene matches. Germline loops: CDR1 SGHTA, CDR2 FQGNSA. The CDR3 covers 16 residues. This CDR3 is CASSLPGLPHTGELFF. In nucleotides, the CDR3 is TGTGCCAGCAGCTTACCGGGACTACCACACACCGGGGAGCTGTTTTTT.

V is TRBV6-2 or TRBV6-3 and J is TRBJ1-1, with D tentatively TRBD1 (5 bases). The germline V gene encodes CDR1 MNHEY and CDR2 SVGEGT. CDR3 length equals 18 residues. Trimming cost V 5 bases and J 1 base, with 23 bases left between them. This chain's CDR3 is CASSGVGTGLGRNTEAFF. DNA for the CDR3: TGTGCCAGCAGTGGAGTCGGGACCGGGTTGGGCAGGAACACTGAAGCTTTCTTT.

The chain couples TRBV6-5 to TRBJ1-2, with 7 positions matching TRBD1. After removal of 0 bases from V and 8 bases from J, the junction contained 3 bases not matched to a gene. Germline-derived CDR1 and CDR2 are MNHEY and SVGAGI. The CDR3 spans 13 residues. CDR3 region: CASSYSTGRGYTF. The CDR3 nucleotides are TGTGCCAGCAGTTACTCGACAGGGCGCGGCTACACCTTC.

This sequence joins TRBV7-2 and TRBJ2-1; the D gene is possibly TRBD2 (5 bases). V was pared by 5 bases and J by 10 bases, with 21 bases between. Germline V gives CDR1 SGHTA, CDR2 FQGNSA. The CDR3 spans 15 residues. CDR3 residues: CASSQQHVMGVEQFF. The CDR3 nucleotides are TGTGCCAGCAGCCAACAACATGTTATGGGAGTCGAGCAGTTCTTC.

V is TRBV25-1 and J is TRBJ2-1; 9 bases are shared with TRBD2. This CDR3 has 16 amino acids. CDR1 and CDR2 from the germline V gene are MGHDK and SYGVNS. V shed 5 bases, J shed 8 bases, and the junction held 13 bases outside the gene matches. CDR3 in amino acids: CASSPSRLAVDDEQFF. For the CDR3, the DNA is TGTGCCAGCAGTCCCTCAAGACTAGCGGTGGACGATGAGCAGTTCTTC.

The genes are TRBV19 and TRBJ2-1, with 7 bases aligning to TRBD1. The CDR3 contains 15 residues. The J segment lost 1 base and the V segment lost 10 bases, leaving 10 bases of the junction unmatched. CDR1 is LNHDA, CDR2 SQIVND, per germline (reference sequence). The CDR3 nucleotides read TGTGCCACCTTAAGACAGGGTGGTTCCTACAATGAGCAGTTCTTC. It translates to CATLRQGGSYNEQFF.

This sequence joins TRBV2 and TRBJ1-1, with TRBD1 matching over 8 bases. V dropped 3 bases and J dropped 4; count of bases not matched to a gene: 10. The CDR3 contains 16 residues. Germline loops: CDR1 SNHLY, CDR2 FYNNEI. This CDR3 is CASSDGRTGISTEAFF. CDR3 DNA: TGTGCCAGCAGTGACGGGAGGACAGGGATTTCCACTGAAGCTTTCTTT.

This chain joins TRBV5-6 and TRBJ1-1; D not resolved. The germline V gene encodes CDR1 SGHDT and CDR2 YYEEEE. V lost 0 bases and J 7 bases, leaving 16 bases between the germline ends. The CDR3 has 15 residues. The CDR3 nucleotides read TGTGCCAGCAGCTTGGGTGTATGGTCCGACGGTGAAGCTTTCTTT. It translates to CASSLGVWSDGEAFF.

The chain couples TRBV4-2 to TRBJ2-7; 11 bases align to TRBD1. Per the germline V gene, CDR1 is LGHNA and CDR2 is YNFKEQ. The V segment lost 1 base and the J segment 4 bases; nucleotides outside the gene matches: 3. The CDR3 contains 15 residues. The CDR3 loop is CASSQGGQGAYEQYF. The CDR3, as DNA: TGTGCCAGCAGCCAAGGCGGACAGGGGGCGTACGAGCAGTACTTC.

This sequence joins TRBV19 and TRBJ2-3, with 9 bases matching TRBD2. The V gene end was trimmed by 4 bases and the J gene end by 5 bases; junction bases not matched to a gene: 1. This CDR3 spans 13 amino acids. Germline V gene lookup returns CDR1 LNHDA and CDR2 SQIVND (reference sequence). The CDR3 sequence is CASSKLAGDTQYF. The CDR3 nucleotides read TGTGCCAGTAGTAAACTAGCGGGAGATACGCAGTATTTT.

CDR3 region: CASSLRSQNEQFF. CDR3 DNA sequence: TGTGCCAGCAGCTTAAGGTCTCAGAATGAGCAGTTCTTC. The V gene is TRBV11-1, the J gene TRBJ2-1; the D is unclear. Germline V gives CDR1 SGHAT, CDR2 FQDESV (reference sequence). Trimming took 2 bases from V and 7 from J, leaving 9 bases between them. The CDR3 is 13 residues long.

The chain joins TRBV5-6 to TRBJ2-7, with D possibly being TRBD2 (5 bases). Germline lookup yields CDR1 SGHDT and CDR2 YYEEEE. This CDR3 is built from 13 residues. V was shortened by 3 bases and J by 3 bases, with 10 bases between the two germline ends. As DNA, the CDR3 is TGTGCCAGCAGCTCTAGCTTAGTCTACGAGCAGTACTTC. It translates to CASSSSLVYEQYF.

The chain links TRBV7-9 to TRBJ2-5; 8 nucleotides line up with TRBD2. Per the germline V gene, CDR1 is SEHNR and CDR2 is FQNEAQ (reference sequence). The V gene end was trimmed by 4 bases and the J gene end by 5 bases; junction bases not matched to a gene: 6. This CDR3 is 14 amino acids long. The CDR3: CASSWGRGAETQYF. The CDR3 DNA follows: TGTGCCAGCAGCTGGGGGCGGGGGGCGGAGACCCAGTACTTC.

The chain combines TRBV5-4 with TRBJ2-5; TRBD2 agrees at 11 bases. Germline CDR1 is SGHNT and CDR2 is YYREEE (reference sequence). Unmatched junction bases numbered 10, after V lost 4 bases and J lost 5 bases. The CDR3 has 16 residues. This CDR3 reads CASSPGGTSGSETQYF. The CDR3 DNA is TGTGCCAGCAGCCCAGGGGGCACTAGCGGGAGTGAGACCCAGTACTTC.

This clone was seen once. The V and J genes are TRBV7-2 and TRBJ2-7; D possibly matches TRBD1 or TRBD2 (5 bases each). Per germline, CDR1 SGHTA and CDR2 FQGNSA. CDR3 length equals 14 residues. Trimming cost V 1 base and J 2 bases, with 9 bases left between them. The CDR3 DNA follows: TGTGCCAGCAGCTTAGGGGGACCTCCCTACGAGCAGTACTTC. Protein sequence: CASSLGGPPYEQYF.

The V gene is TRBV18, the J gene TRBJ2-7; maybe TRBD1 (6 bases). The germline gives CDR1 KGHSH, CDR2 LQKENI. The CDR3 runs 13 residues. The V end lost 2 bases, the J end lost 5 bases, and 10 bases lay between the germline ends. CDR3 in DNA: TGTGCCAGCTCACCAAAGACAGGAAACGAGCAGTACTTC. This encodes CASSPKTGNEQYF. Full variable domain (missing parts from reference TRBV18 and TRBJ2-7): NAGVMQNPRHLVRRRGQEARLRCSPMKGHSHVYWYRQLPEEGLKFMVYLQKENIIDESGMPKERFSAEFPKEGPSILRIQQVVRGDSAAYFCASSPKTGNEQYFGPGTRLTVT.

This sequence joins TRBV27 and TRBJ2-7; 11 bases map to TRBD2. The length of the CDR3 is 14 residues. Germline CDR1 MNHEY, CDR2 SMNVEV (reference sequence). The trim removed 6 bases at V and 3 bases at J, leaving 4 bases unmatched. CDR3 DNA: TGTGCCAGCAGGGGACTAGCGGAGAGCTACGAGCAGTACTTC. This gives the protein CASRGLAESYEQYF.

The V and J genes are TRBV6-5 and TRBJ2-1, with D perhaps TRBD1 (5 bases). Trimming removed 6 bases at V and 4 bases at J, with 13 bases between. Per germline, CDR1 MNHEY and CDR2 SVGAGI. The CDR3 runs 14 residues. CDR3 bases: TGTGCCAGCAGGGACAACACACCATACAATGAGCAGTTCTTC. It yields the protein CASRDNTPYNEQFF.

Only one count was recorded for this clone. CDR3 in amino acids: CASTDSFMNTEAFF. The DNA for the CDR3 is TGTGCCAGCACGGACAGTTTCATGAACACTGAAGCTTTCTTT. The rearrangement links TRBV18 to TRBJ1-1; a possible D gene is TRBD1 (6 bases). This CDR3 contains 14 residues. The germline V gene has CDR1 KGHSH and CDR2 LQKENI. The V end was cut by 8 bases, the J end by 0 bases, with 13 bases between. Filled out from reference TRBV18 and TRBJ1-1, the complete variable domain reads NAGVMQNPRHLVRRRGQEARLRCSPMKGHSHVYWYRQLPEEGLKFMVYLQKENIIDESGMPKERFSAEFPKEGPSILRIQQVVRGDSAAYFCASTDSFMNTEAFFGQGTRLTVV.

Only a few counts were recorded for this clone. This chain uses TRBV5-1 with TRBJ2-7, with 10 bases identical to TRBD1. CDR1 SGHRS and CDR2 YFSETQ come from the germline V gene. J lost 4 bases, V lost 3 bases, and 4 bases had no gene match. The CDR3 runs to 14 residues. The CDR3 spells CASSSPGQGYEQYF. CDR3 bases: TGCGCCAGCAGCTCTCCGGGACAGGGGTACGAGCAGTACTTC.

This sequence joins TRBV7-6 and TRBJ2-3, with D possibly matching TRBD1 (5 bases). Germline values: CDR1 SGHVS, CDR2 FNYEAQ. CDR3 length: 16 amino acids. Trimming removed 1 base at V and 2 bases at J, with 13 bases between. CDR3 in amino acids: CASSLGLTEYTDTQYF. CDR3 nucleotides: TGTGCCAGCAGCTTAGGGTTGACAGAGTACACAGATACGCAGTATTTT.

This chain connects TRBV21-1 to TRBJ2-7; the table's D call TRBD1 went unverified against the DNA. TRBV21-1 is given as a pseudogene. The CDR3 consists of 16 residues. As DNA, the CDR3 is TGTGCCAGCAGCAAAGTCGGACAGGTGATTTTCCACGAGCAGTACTTC. Translated: CASSKVGQVIFHEQYF.

The chain has TRBV4-1 and TRBJ2-4; TRBD2 matches 9 bases. V lost 1 base to trimming and J lost 14 bases; unmatched junction nucleotides: 9. The germline CDR1 and CDR2 sequences are MGHRA and YSYEKL. The CDR3 extends over 14 amino acids. DNA for the CDR3: TGCGCCAGCAGCCAAGCGGGACTAGCTGAAAAAAAGTACTTC. It yields the protein CASSQAGLAEKKYF.

This chain links TRBV6-6 with TRBJ2-7, with D perhaps being TRBD1 or TRBD2 (5 bases each). Germline CDR1 and CDR2: MNHNY and SVGAGI (reference sequence). The CDR3 totals 15 residues. V was trimmed by 4 bases and J by 6 bases, leaving 19 bases between them. CDR3 coding DNA: TGTGCCAGCAGTTCCCTCCGGGACGGGTTCTCCGAGCAGTACTTC. Protein sequence: CASSSLRDGFSEQYF.